A selection of T cell receptor beta chains follows, all from one sample in a study of cytomegalovirus exposure and HLA in healthy donors. Sequenced by immunoSEQ multiplex PCR; TCRdb stores in-frame clones only, minus some. The sample includes 150,000 to 200,000 clones, approximately 83% seen only once; the top ten take 3% to 4%. The sequencing sample was made of PBMCs. These receptors were obtained from a male donor in good health and CMV-seronegative. Each CDR3 is given with its conserved first and last residue. The order of the fields is V gene, J gene, D gene, clone size, CDR3 protein, CDR3 DNA. A D gene is named only where the DNA matches it firmly. Rows may omit the clone size; those that give it use once, few, many or a size class.

TRBV27	TRBJ1-2	TRBD1	few	CASSSLGQGSPNYGYTF	TGTGCCAGCAGTTCCTTGGGACAGGGATCTCCTAACTATGGCTACACCTTC
TRBV30	TRBJ1-3	TRBD1	.	CAWTVMQGASGNTIYF	TGTGCCTGGACTGTAATGCAGGGGGCTTCTGGAAACACCATATATTTT
TRBV5-1	TRBJ2-5	TRBD2	few	CASRTGTSGAVGGTQYF	TGCGCCAGCAGAACCGGGACTAGCGGAGCCGTTGGGGGGACCCAGTACTTC
TRBV28	TRBJ2-1	.	.	CASNQNSYNEQFF	TGTGCCAGCAACCAGAACTCCTACAATGAGCAGTTCTTC
TRBV30	TRBJ1-1	.	.	CAWSPSMNTEAFF	TGTGCCTGGAGCCCGAGTATGAACACTGAAGCTTTCTTT
TRBV28	TRBJ1-6	.	few	CASIGQLSYNSPLHF	TGTGCCAGCATTGGACAGCTCTCCTATAATTCACCCCTCCACTTT
TRBV7-2	TRBJ2-2	.	.	CASSLGPDTGELFF	TGTGCCAGCAGCTTAGGGCCAGACACCGGGGAGCTGTTTTTT
TRBV5-4	TRBJ2-2	.	.	CASSLGGRELFF	TGTGCCAGCAGCTTGGGAGGGCGGGAGCTGTTTTTT
TRBV9	TRBJ1-6	.	few	CASSVAGGPPLHF	TGTGCCAGCAGCGTAGCGGGAGGCCCACCCCTCCACTTT
TRBV6-4	TRBJ2-3	.	.	CASSPTGIADTQYF	TGTGCCAGCAGTCCCACAGGGATTGCAGATACGCAGTATTTT
TRBV11-2	TRBJ2-2	.	.	CASSLSSTGVGELFF	TGTGCCAGCAGCTTGAGTTCTACCGGGGTGGGGGAGCTGTTTTTT
TRBV2	TRBJ2-1	.	.	CASSRAYNEQFF	TGTGCCAGCAGCAGGGCCTACAATGAGCAGTTCTTC
TRBV7-8	TRBJ1-5	TRBD1	.	CASSRGTGPQQHNQPQHF	TGTGCCAGCAGCCGCGGGACAGGGCCCCAACAACACAATCAGCCCCAGCATTTT
TRBV7-9	TRBJ1-4	TRBD1	.	CASSLQGGSEKLFF	TGTGCCAGCAGCCTACAGGGGGGGAGTGAAAAACTGTTTTTT
TRBV29-1	TRBJ2-7	TRBD2	.	CSVEDREGGYEQYF	TGCAGCGTTGAAGATCGGGAGGGAGGGTACGAGCAGTACTTC
TRBV6-1	TRBJ1-1	.	.	CASSYRLANTEAFF	TGTGCCAGCAGTTATCGTTTGGCGAACACTGAAGCTTTCTTT
TRBV19	TRBJ2-7	.	.	CASSNEEGRHEQYF	TGTGCCAGTAGTAACGAGGAGGGCCGCCACGAGCAGTACTTC
TRBV2	TRBJ2-1	.	.	CASLLVRNEQFF	TGTGCCAGCCTCCTTGTGAGGAATGAGCAGTTCTTC
TRBV11-3	TRBJ2-7	TRBD1	few	CASSAEAGGTYEQYF	TGTGCCAGCAGCGCTGAGGCAGGGGGTACCTACGAGCAGTACTTC
TRBV25-1	TRBJ2-7	.	.	CASSAGPSLYEQYF	TGTGCCAGCAGCGCCGGTCCTTCCCTCTACGAGCAGTACTTC
TRBV19	TRBJ1-4	.	few	CASSPPRGKLFF	TGTGCCAGTAGTCCGCCCCGGGGAAAACTGTTTTTT